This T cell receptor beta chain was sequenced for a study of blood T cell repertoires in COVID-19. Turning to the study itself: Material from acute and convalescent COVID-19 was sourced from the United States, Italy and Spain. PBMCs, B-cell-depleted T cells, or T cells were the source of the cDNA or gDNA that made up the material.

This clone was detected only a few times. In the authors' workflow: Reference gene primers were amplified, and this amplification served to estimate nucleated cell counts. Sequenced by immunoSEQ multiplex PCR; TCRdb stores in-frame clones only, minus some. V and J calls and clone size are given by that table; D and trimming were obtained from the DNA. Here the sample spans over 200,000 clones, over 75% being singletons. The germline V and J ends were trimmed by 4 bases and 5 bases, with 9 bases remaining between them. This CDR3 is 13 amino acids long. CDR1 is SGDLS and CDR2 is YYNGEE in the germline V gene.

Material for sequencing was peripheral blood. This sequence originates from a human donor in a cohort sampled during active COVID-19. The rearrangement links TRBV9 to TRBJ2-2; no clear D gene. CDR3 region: CASSSPRTGELFF. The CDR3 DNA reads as TGTGCCAGCAGCTCTCCCCGGACCGGGGAGCTGTTTTTT.